One sample yielded the 8 T cell receptor beta chains listed below, sequenced in a study of cytomegalovirus exposure and HLA in healthy donors. 60 Vbeta and 13 Jbeta primers were used in PCR. Only in-frame clones appear in the TCRdb table, and some are missing; sequencing was by immunoSEQ multiplex PCR. Here the sample spans 100,000 to 150,000 clones, about three quarters being singletons. The sequencing sample was made of PBMCs. The source is a woman in her 30s in good health and CMV-seronegative.

The chain is built from TRBV10-3 and TRBJ1-1; D perhaps matches TRBD1 (5 bases). Trimming removed 7 bases from V and 0 bases from J, with 9 bases in between. The V gene's germline CDR1 is ENHRY and CDR2 SYGVKD. The CDR3 is made up of 13 amino acids. CDR3 bases: TGTGCCATCACAGGACAAATGAACACTGAAGCTTTCTTT. Translating gives CAITGQMNTEAFF.

CDR3 protein: CASSLWGGEPQHF. In DNA form, the CDR3 reads TGTGCCAGCAGCTTATGGGGGGGGGAGCCCCAGCATTTT. The chain combines TRBV7-9 with TRBJ1-5, with D possibly matching TRBD1 (5 bases). The V gene's germline CDR1 is SEHNR and CDR2 FQNEAQ (reference sequence). With 2 bases removed from V and 8 bases from J, the gap between germline ends came to 10 bases. This CDR3 has 13 amino acids.

The chain uses TRBV18 and TRBJ1-5; perhaps TRBD1 as D (6 bases). CDR3 length: 14 residues. The V and J ends lost 3 bases and 3 bases respectively, with 9 bases between them. Germline CDR1 is KGHSH and CDR2 is LQKENI. CDR3 sequence (DNA): TGTGCCAGCTCACCTGGACAGTACAATCAGCCCCAGCATTTT. Translation gives CASSPGQYNQPQHF.

The rearrangement joins TRBV19 to TRBJ1-5, with TRBD1 identical over 11 bases. CDR3 size: 18 residues. V gave up 6 bases and J gave up 3 bases; unmatched junction bases: 13. Germline CDR1 reads LNHDA; CDR2 reads SQIVND (reference sequence). CDR3 DNA: TGTGCCAGTAGCGGGGGCCGGGACAGGGGGTCCCTCAATCAGCCCCAGCATTTT. This sequence encodes CASSGGRDRGSLNQPQHF.

The rearrangement links TRBV6-1 to TRBJ1-5, with D tentatively TRBD1 (6 bases). CDR3 length: 15 residues. Per germline, CDR1 MNHNS and CDR2 SASEGT. The V end lost 7 bases, the J end lost 3 bases, and 16 bases lay between the germline ends. CDR3 loop: CASTGSGGHNQPQHF. The CDR3 DNA sequence: TGTGCCAGCACCGGGTCCGGGGGGCACAATCAGCCCCAGCATTTT.

This chain links TRBV4-2 with TRBJ2-3; perhaps TRBD1 as D (6 bases). The CDR3 has 15 amino acids. Germline-derived CDR1 and CDR2 are LGHNA and YNFKEQ. V lost 0 bases, J lost 2 bases, and 9 bases lay in between. The DNA for the CDR3 is TGTGCCAGCAGCCAAGAGTGGGGGCACACAGATACGCAGTATTTT. It codes for CASSQEWGHTDTQYF.

V and J are TRBV27 and TRBJ2-1, with D possibly being TRBD2 (6 bases). The germline gives CDR1 MNHEY, CDR2 SMNVEV (reference sequence). CDR3 length: 13 amino acids. V was pared by 3 bases and J by 8 bases, with 11 bases between. CDR3 DNA sequence: TGTGCCAGCAGTTTCTCCCGACTAGATGAGCAGTTCTTC. Protein sequence: CASSFSRLDEQFF.

The count of this clone is one. The chain links TRBV7-6 to TRBJ2-7, with 7 positions matching TRBD1. CDR1 and CDR2 from the germline V gene are SGHVS and FNYEAQ. With V trimmed by 6 bases and J by 0 bases, 2 bases remained unmatched. The CDR3 is made up of 13 amino acids. The CDR3 bases are TGTGCCAGCAGTAGGGACAGCTCCTACGAGCAGTACTTC. Translation: CASSRDSSYEQYF.